A selection of T cell receptor beta chains follows, all from one sample in a study of cytomegalovirus exposure and HLA in healthy donors. Here immunoSEQ multiplex PCR was the method, and the copy in TCRdb shows in-frame clones only, minus some. The sample has about 240,000 clones, around 88% seen once. Sequenced material: PBMCs. These receptors all stem from a woman aged 30 to 39 in good health and CMV-seropositive. CDR3s include the opening cysteine and the closing phenylalanine or tryptophan. D genes are given only for firm matches. Clone size is given for some rows only: seen once, a few or many times, or a class if the clone is expanded.

J	V	size	D	DNA	CDR3
TRBJ2-1	TRBV2	NA	NA	TGTGCCAGCATCGGGGGATACAATGAGCAGTTCTTC	CASIGGYNEQFF
TRBJ2-3	TRBV2	NA	TRBD1	TGTGCCATCATACGACAGGGGGAAACAGATACGCAGTATTTT	CAIIRQGETDTQYF
TRBJ2-2	TRBV27	NA	NA	TGTGCCAGCCGTTTATACAGGGAGAACACCGGGGAGCTGTTTTTT	CASRLYRENTGELFF
TRBJ1-1	TRBV7-3	NA	NA	TGTGCCAGCAGCCGTCAGATGAACACTGAAGCTTTCTTT	CASSRQMNTEAFF
TRBJ2-7	TRBV11-2	NA	NA	TGTGCCAGCAGCTCTCAGGGGTACGAGCAGTACTTC	CASSSQGYEQYF
TRBJ1-1	TRBV4-1	NA	TRBD1	TGCGCCAGCAGCCATCAGGGGGCCTTGTACACTGAAGCTTTCTTT	CASSHQGALYTEAFF
TRBJ2-1	TRBV6-4	NA	TRBD2	TGTGCCAGCAGTGACTCGACTAGCGGGAGTCTCGTCCAGTTCTTC	CASSDSTSGSLVQFF
TRBJ1-2	TRBV5-1	NA	TRBD1	TGCGCCAGCAGCTTGGGGACAGGGCAGGGCTATGGCTACACCTTC	CASSLGTGQGYGYTF
TRBJ2-3	TRBV29-1	once	TRBD2	TGCAGCGTTATCGTACTAGCGGTCACAGATACGCAGTATTTT	CSVIVLAVTDTQYF
TRBJ1-5	TRBV6-1	NA	NA	TGTGCCAGCAGGAACGTGGACATCAGTCAGCCCCAGCATTTT	CASRNVDISQPQHF
TRBJ2-1	TRBV5-1	once	NA	TGCGCCAGCAGCCAGAGCGCCCCTGGGAATGAGCAGTTCTTC	CASSQSAPGNEQFF